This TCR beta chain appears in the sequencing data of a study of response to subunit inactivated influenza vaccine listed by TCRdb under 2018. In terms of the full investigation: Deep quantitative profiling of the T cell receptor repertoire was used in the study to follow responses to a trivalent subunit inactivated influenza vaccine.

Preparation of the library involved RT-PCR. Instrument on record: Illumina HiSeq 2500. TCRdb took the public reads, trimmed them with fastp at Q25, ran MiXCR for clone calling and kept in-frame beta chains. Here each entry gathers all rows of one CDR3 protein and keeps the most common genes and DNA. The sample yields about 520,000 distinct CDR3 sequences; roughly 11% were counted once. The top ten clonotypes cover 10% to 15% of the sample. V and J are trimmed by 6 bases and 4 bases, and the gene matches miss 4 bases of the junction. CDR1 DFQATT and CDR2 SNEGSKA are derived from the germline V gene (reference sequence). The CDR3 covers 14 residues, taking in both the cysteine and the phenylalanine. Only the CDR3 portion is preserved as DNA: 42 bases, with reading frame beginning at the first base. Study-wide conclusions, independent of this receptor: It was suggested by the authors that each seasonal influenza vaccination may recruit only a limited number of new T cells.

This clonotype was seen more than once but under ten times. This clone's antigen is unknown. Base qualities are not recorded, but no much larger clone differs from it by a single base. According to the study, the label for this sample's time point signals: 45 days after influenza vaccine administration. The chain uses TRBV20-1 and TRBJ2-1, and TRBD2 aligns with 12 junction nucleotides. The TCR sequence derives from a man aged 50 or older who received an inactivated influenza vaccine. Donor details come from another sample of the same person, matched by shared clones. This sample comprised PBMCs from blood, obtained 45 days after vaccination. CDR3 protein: CSALTSGGYNEQFF. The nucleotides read TGCAGTGCACTGACTAGCGGGGGTTACAATGAGCAGTTCTTC.